Shown below are 12 T cell receptor beta chains from a single sample sequenced in a study of response to subunit inactivated influenza vaccine. TCRdb independently ran MiXCR on the RT-PCR reads; one entry per CDR3 protein. The sample shows hundreds of thousands of distinct CDR3 sequences, about an eighth of them seen only once. The starting material was PBMCs from blood, obtained around seven weeks after vaccination. These receptors all come from a man aged 50-60 years who received an inactivated influenza vaccine.

The chain recombines TRBV7-6 with TRBJ2-7, with 13 bases lining up with TRBD2. After removal of 1 base from V and 2 bases from J, the junction contained 2 bases not matched to a gene. CDR3 length: 16 amino acids. Per germline, CDR1 SGHVS and CDR2 FNYEAQ. The CDR3 nucleotides are TGTGCCAGCAGCTTAGAACTAGCGGGGGGGCCCTACGAGCAGTACTTC. It translates to CASSLELAGGPYEQYF.

The chain uses TRBV20-1 and TRBJ2-7, with 7 nucleotides matching TRBD2. The junction had 7 bases not matched to a gene; V was cut back by 0 bases and J by 2 bases. Germline CDR1 is DFQATT and CDR2 is SNEGSKA (reference sequence). The CDR3 is made up of 15 amino acids. The CDR3 region is CSARDLKGGPYEQYF. CDR3 DNA sequence: TGCAGTGCTAGAGATCTTAAGGGAGGGCCCTACGAGCAGTACTTC.

This clonotype was observed a handful of times. The rearrangement links TRBV28 to TRBJ1-2, with D perhaps matching TRBD1 (5 bases). CDR1 MDHEN and CDR2 SYDVKM come from the germline V gene. This CDR3 region has 12 residues. Trimming removed 7 bases at V and 4 bases at J, with 10 bases between. DNA for the CDR3: TGTGCCAGCACCAAGGGGCCCTATGGCTACACCTTC. The encoded protein is CASTKGPYGYTF.

This rearrangement joins TRBV20-1 to TRBJ2-3; 11 bases line up with TRBD2. Germline V gene sequence: CDR1 DFQATT, CDR2 SNEGSKA (reference sequence). The CDR3 has 15 amino acids. V trimming: 5 bases; J trimming: 1 base; junction bases outside the gene matches: 5. CDR3 nucleotide sequence: TGCAGTGCTTTAGCGGGAGGGCCGGGCACAGATACGCAGTATTTT. Residues: CSALAGGPGTDTQYF.

The chain recombines TRBV4-3 with TRBJ2-3, with D perhaps matching TRBD1 or TRBD2 (5 bases each). This CDR3 contains 13 residues. Trimming removed 0 bases at V and 8 bases at J, with 9 bases between. Germline CDR1 is LGHNA and CDR2 is YSLEER. CDR3 region: CASSQDLGGTQYF. The CDR3 nucleotides read TGCGCCAGCAGCCAAGATCTTGGGGGTACGCAGTATTTT.

The V call is TRBV4-3, the J call TRBJ2-3; 9 nucleotides line up with TRBD2. The J segment lost 5 bases and the V segment lost 4 bases, leaving 10 bases of the junction unmatched. This CDR3 region has 16 residues. Per the germline V gene, CDR1 is LGHNA and CDR2 is YSLEER. CDR3 in DNA: TGCGCCAGCAGCCTCCATAGCGGGAGAGGGGGAGATACGCAGTATTTT. Translated, it gives CASSLHSGRGGDTQYF.

This clonotype was observed a few times. This chain links TRBV5-8 with TRBJ1-2; the D is unclear. The germline V gene has CDR1 SGHTS and CDR2 YDEGEE. V lost 4 bases to trimming and J lost 8 bases, with 18 bases between them. This CDR3 is built from 14 residues. CDR3 amino acids: CASSPGWGFGGYTF. Here the CDR3 DNA reads TGTGCCAGCAGCCCCGGGTGGGGTTTCGGGGGCTACACCTTC.

There are a few counts of this clonotype. This sequence joins TRBV7-2 and TRBJ1-2; 7 nucleotides agree with TRBD1. The V gene's germline CDR1 is SGHTA and CDR2 FQGNSA. The length of the CDR3 is 13 residues. Trimming took 5 bases from V and 4 from J; bases not matched to a gene: 4. For the CDR3, the DNA is TGTGCCAGCAGCCTACAGGGGTTCTATGGCTACACCTTC. It translates to CASSLQGFYGYTF.

This clonotype appeared a few times. V gene TRBV12-3 or TRBV12-4 combines with J gene TRBJ2-3; maybe TRBD2 (7 bases). Deletions cut 7 bases from V and 4 bases from J, with 15 bases between. The CDR3 has 14 residues. CDR3 region: CASTLGGRSDTQYF. CDR3 sequence (DNA): TGTGCCAGCACCTTGGGGGGGCGGTCAGATACGCAGTATTTT.

This clonotype was detected a few times. This chain uses TRBV20-1 with TRBJ2-7; D unclear. V was pared by 2 bases and J by 6 bases, with 14 bases between. Germline CDR1 is DFQATT and CDR2 is SNEGSKA (reference sequence). CDR3 length equals 13 residues. This CDR3 reads CSARLLVRGEQYF. As DNA, the CDR3 is TGCAGTGCTAGACTCCTAGTGAGAGGCGAGCAGTACTTC.

In its sample, this clonotype was seen many times. The gene calls are TRBV10-3 and TRBJ1-1, with 7 positions matching TRBD1. The V and J ends lost 2 bases and 7 bases, in that order; junction bases with no gene match: 10. There are 15 residues in the CDR3. CDR1 and CDR2 from the germline V gene are ENHRY and SYGVKD. This chain's CDR3 is CAISEQQRQGDEAFF. CDR3 DNA: TGTGCCATCAGTGAGCAACAACGACAGGGTGATGAAGCTTTCTTT.

The CDR3 DNA reads TGCGCCAGCAGCCAGTCCGGGACAGGGGGACAAGAGACCCAGTACTTC. It translates to CASSQSGTGGQETQYF. The rearrangement uses TRBV4-1 and TRBJ2-5; 11 bases agree with TRBD1. Trimming took 3 bases from V and 2 from J; bases not matched to a gene: 5. The CDR3 is made up of 16 amino acids. Germline-derived CDR1 and CDR2 are MGHRA and YSYEKL.